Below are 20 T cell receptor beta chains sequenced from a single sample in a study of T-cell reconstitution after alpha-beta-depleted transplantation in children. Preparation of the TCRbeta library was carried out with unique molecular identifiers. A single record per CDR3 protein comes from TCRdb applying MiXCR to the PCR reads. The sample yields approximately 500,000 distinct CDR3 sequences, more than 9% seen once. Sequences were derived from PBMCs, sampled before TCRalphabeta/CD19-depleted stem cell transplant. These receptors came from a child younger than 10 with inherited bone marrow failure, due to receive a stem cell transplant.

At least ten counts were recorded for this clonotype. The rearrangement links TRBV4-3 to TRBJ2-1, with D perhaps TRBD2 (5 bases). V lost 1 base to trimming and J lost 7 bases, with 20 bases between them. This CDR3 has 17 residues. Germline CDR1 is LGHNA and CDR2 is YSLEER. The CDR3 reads CASSQALRLRLGNEQFF. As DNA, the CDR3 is TGCGCCAGCAGCCAAGCGTTAAGACTAAGGCTTGGGAATGAGCAGTTCTTC.

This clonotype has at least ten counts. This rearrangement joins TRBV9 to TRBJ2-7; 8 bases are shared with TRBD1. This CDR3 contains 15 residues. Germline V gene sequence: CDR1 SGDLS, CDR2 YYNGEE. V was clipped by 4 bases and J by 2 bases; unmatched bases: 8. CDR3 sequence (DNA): TGTGCCAGCAGCCCCCGACAGGGGTGGACCTACGAGCAGTACTTC. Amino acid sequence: CASSPRQGWTYEQYF.

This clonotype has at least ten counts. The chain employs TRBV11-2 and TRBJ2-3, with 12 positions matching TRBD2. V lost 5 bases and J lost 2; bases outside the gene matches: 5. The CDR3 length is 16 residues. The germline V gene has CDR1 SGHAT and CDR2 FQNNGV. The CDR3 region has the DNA TGTGCCAGCAGCGCAACTAGCGGGAGGCCCACAGATACGCAGTATTTT. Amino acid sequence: CASSATSGRPTDTQYF.

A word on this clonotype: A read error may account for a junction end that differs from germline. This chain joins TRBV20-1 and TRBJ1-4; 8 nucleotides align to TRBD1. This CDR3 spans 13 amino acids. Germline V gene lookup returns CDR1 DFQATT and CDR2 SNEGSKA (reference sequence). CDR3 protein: CSPSTGGNEKLFF. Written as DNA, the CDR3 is TGCAGTCCTAGCACAGGGGGTAATGAAAAACTGTTTTTT.

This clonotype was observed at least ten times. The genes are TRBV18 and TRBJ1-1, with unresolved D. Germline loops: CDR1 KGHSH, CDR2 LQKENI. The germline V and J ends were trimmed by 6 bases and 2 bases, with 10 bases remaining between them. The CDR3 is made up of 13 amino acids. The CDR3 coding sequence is TGTGCCAGCTCCTCCGGGTCCAACACTGAAGCTTTCTTT. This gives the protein CASSSGSNTEAFF.

CDR3 in amino acids: CASSLAGGLSDTQYF. In DNA, the CDR3 is TGTGCCAGCAGCTTGGCGGGAGGTTTGTCAGATACGCAGTATTTT. The chain recombines TRBV13 with TRBJ2-3, with TRBD2 identical over 8 bases. Germline assignment: CDR1 PRHDT and CDR2 FYEKMQ (reference sequence). J lost 4 bases, V lost 3 bases, and 6 bases had no gene match. CDR3 length: 15 amino acids.

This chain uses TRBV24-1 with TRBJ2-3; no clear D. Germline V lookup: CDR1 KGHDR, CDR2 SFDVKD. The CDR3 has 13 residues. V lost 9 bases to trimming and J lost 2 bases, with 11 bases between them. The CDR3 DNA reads TGTGCCACCCGGCAGGAGAACACAGATACGCAGTATTTT. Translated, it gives CATRQENTDTQYF.

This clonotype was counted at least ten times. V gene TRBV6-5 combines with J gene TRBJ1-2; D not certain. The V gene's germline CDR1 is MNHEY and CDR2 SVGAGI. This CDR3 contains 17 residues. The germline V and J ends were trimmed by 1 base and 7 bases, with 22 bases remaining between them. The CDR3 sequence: CASSYLLPPYGLAGYTF. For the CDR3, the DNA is TGTGCCAGCAGTTACTTGCTACCACCCTATGGACTGGCTGGCTACACCTTC.

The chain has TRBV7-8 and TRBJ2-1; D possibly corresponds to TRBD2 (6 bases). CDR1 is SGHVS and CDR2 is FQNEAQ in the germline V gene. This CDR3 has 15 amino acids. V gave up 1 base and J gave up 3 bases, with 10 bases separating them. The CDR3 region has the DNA TGTGCCAGCAGCTTAGTTCCGGAGGGCTACAATGAGCAGTTCTTC. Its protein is CASSLVPEGYNEQFF.

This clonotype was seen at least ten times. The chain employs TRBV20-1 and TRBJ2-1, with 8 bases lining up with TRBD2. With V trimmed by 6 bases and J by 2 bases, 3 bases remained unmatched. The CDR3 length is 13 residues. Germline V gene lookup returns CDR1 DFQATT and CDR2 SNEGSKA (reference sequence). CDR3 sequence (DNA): TGCAGTGCGCAGACTAGCGCCTACAATGAGCAGTTCTTC. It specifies CSAQTSAYNEQFF.

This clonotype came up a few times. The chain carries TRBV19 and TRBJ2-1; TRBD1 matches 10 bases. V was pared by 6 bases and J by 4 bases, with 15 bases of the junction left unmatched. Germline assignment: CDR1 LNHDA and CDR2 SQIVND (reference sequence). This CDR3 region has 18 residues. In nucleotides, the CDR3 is TGTGCCAGTAGGCCGGGACAGGGGTTGGGGCACACGTACAATGAGCAGTTCTTC. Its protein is CASRPGQGLGHTYNEQFF.

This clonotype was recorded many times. In DNA form, the CDR3 reads TGCAGTGCTAGAGGGCAGAACGGGGCGGGAGACGAGACCCAGTACTTC. Encoded protein: CSARGQNGAGDETQYF. This chain links TRBV20-1 with TRBJ2-5, with 7 nucleotides matching TRBD2. CDR3 length equals 16 residues. The junction had 13 bases not matched to a gene; V was cut back by 1 base and J by 5 bases. The germline V gene has CDR1 DFQATT and CDR2 SNEGSKA (reference sequence).

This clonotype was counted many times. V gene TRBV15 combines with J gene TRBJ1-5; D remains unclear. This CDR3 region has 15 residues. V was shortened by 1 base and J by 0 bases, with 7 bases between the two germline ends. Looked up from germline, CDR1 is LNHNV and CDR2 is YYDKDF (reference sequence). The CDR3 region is CATSRGHSSNQPQHF. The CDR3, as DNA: TGTGCCACCAGCAGAGGTCACAGTAGCAATCAGCCCCAGCATTTT.

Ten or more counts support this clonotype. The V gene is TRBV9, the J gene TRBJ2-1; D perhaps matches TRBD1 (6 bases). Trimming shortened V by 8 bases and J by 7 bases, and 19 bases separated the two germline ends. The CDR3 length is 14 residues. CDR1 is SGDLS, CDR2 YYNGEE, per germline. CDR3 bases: TGTGCCAGTAACCGGGCAGGTACAGGGAATGAGCAGTTCTTC. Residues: CASNRAGTGNEQFF.

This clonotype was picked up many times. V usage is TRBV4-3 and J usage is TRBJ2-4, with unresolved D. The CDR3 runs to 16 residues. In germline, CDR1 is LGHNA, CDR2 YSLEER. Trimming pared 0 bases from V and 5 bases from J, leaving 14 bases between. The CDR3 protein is CASSQDRARPENIQYF. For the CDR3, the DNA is TGCGCCAGCAGCCAAGATCGGGCGCGTCCCGAAAACATTCAGTACTTC.

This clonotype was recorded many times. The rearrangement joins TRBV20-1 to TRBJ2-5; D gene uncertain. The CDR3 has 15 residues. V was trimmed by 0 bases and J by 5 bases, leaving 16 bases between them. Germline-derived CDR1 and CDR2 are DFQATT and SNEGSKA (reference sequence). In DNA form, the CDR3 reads TGCAGTGCTAGAGATCTGTCGGCTAGGTGGGAGACCCAGTACTTC. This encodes CSARDLSARWETQYF.

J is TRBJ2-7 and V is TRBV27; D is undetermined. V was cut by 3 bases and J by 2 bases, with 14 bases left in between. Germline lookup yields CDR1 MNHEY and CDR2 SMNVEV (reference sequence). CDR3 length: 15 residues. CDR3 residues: CASSLDQMGTYEQYF. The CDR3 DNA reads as TGTGCCAGCAGTTTGGATCAGATGGGTACCTACGAGCAGTACTTC.

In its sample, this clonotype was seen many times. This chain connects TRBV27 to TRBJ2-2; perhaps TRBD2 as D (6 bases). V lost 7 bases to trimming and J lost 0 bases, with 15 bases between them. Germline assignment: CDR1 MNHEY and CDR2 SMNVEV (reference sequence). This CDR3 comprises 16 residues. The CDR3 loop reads CASNGGNQPNTGELFF. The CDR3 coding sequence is TGTGCCAGCAACGGCGGGAACCAACCGAACACCGGGGAGCTGTTTTTT.

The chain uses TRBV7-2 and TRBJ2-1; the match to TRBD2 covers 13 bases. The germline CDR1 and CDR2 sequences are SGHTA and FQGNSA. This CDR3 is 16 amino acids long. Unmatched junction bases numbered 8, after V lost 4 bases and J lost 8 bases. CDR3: CASSSTPGLAGYEQFF. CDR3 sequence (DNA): TGTGCCAGCAGCTCAACGCCGGGACTAGCGGGGTATGAGCAGTTCTTC.

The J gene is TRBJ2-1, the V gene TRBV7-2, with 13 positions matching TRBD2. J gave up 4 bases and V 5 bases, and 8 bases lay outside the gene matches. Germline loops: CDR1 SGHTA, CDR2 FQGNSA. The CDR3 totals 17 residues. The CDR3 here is CASSLRTSGRNYNEQFF. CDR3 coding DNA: TGTGCCAGCAGCCTCAGGACTAGCGGGAGAAATTACAATGAGCAGTTCTTC.